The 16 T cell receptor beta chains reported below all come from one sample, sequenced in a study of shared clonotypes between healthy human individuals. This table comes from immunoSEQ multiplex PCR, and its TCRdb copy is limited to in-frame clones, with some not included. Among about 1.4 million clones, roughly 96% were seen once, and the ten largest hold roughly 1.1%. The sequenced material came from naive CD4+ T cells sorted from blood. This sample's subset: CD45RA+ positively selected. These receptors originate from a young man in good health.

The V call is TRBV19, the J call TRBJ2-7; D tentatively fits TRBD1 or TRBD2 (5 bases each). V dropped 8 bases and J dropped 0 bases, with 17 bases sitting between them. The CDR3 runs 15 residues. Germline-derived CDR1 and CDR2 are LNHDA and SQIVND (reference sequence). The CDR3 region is CASGDRGQSSYEQYF. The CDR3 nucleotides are TGTGCCAGTGGGGACCGGGGTCAGAGCTCCTACGAGCAGTACTTC.

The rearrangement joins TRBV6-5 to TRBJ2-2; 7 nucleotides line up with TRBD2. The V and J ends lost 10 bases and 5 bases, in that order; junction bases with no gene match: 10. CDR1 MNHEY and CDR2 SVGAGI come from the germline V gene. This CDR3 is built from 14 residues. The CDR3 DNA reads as TGTGCCACAGGGAGGGGAGAAGGGACCGGGGAGCTGTTTTTT. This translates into CATGRGEGTGELFF.

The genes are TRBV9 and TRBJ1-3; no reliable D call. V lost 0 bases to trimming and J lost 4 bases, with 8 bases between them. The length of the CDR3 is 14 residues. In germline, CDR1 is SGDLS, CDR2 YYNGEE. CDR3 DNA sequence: TGTGCCAGCAGCGTAGCGAACCCCGGAAACACCATATATTTT. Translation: CASSVANPGNTIYF.

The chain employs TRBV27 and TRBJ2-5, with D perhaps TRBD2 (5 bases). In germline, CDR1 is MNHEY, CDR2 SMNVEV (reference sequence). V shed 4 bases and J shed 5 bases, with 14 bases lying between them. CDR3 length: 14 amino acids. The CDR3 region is CASSSPLRAETQYF. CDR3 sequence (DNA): TGTGCCAGCAGTTCACCACTGAGGGCCGAGACCCAGTACTTC.

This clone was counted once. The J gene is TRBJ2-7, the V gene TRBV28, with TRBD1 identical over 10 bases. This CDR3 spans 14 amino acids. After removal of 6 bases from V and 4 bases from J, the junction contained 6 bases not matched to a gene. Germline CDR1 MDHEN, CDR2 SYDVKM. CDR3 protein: CASRGQGSGYEQYF. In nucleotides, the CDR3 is TGTGCCAGCAGGGGACAGGGGAGCGGATACGAGCAGTACTTC. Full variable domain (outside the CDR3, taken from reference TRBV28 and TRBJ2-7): DVKVTQSSRYLVKRTGEKVFLECVQDMDHENMFWYRQDPGLGLRLIYFSYDVKMKEKGDIPEGYSVSREKKERFSLILESASTNQTSMYLCASRGQGSGYEQYFGPGTRLTVT.

As DNA, the CDR3 is TGCGCCAGCAGCCCGGGTGGGGTAGCCAAAAACATTCAGTACTTC. Amino acid sequence: CASSPGGVAKNIQYF. The chain is built from TRBV5-1 and TRBJ2-4; unclear D gene. Germline V gene data show CDR1 as SGHRS and CDR2 as YFSETQ. The germline V and J ends were trimmed by 4 bases and 0 bases, with 11 bases remaining between them. CDR3 length: 15 residues.

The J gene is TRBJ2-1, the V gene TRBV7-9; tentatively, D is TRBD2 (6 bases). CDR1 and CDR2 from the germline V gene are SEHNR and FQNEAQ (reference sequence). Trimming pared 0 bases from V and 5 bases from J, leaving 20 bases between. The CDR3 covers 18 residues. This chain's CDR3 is CASSLAIKYGRQNNEQFF. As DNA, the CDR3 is TGTGCCAGCAGCTTAGCTATTAAGTACGGGAGACAAAACAATGAGCAGTTCTTC.

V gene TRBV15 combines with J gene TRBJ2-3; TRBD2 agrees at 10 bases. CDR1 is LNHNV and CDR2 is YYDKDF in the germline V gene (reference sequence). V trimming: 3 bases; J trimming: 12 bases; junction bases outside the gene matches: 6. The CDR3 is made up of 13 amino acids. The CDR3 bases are TGTGCCACCAGCAGCACTACTAGCGGGACTCAGTATTTT. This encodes CATSSTTSGTQYF.

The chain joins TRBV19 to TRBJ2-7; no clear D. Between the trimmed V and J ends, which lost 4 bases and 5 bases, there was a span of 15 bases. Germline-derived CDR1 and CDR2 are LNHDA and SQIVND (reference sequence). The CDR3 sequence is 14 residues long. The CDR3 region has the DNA TGTGCCAGTAGTAACATATCGACCCGCCACGAGCAGTACTTC. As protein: CASSNISTRHEQYF.

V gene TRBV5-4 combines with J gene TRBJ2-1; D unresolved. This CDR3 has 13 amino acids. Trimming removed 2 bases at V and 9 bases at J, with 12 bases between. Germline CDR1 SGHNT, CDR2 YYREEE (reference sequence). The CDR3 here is CASSFRPGGEQFF. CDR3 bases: TGTGCCAGCAGCTTCCGACCCGGCGGTGAGCAGTTCTTC.

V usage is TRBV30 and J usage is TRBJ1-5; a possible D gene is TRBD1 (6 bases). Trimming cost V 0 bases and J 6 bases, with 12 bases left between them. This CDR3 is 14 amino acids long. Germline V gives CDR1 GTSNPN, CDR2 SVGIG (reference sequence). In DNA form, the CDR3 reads TGTGCCTGGAGTGTACGGGGGGCGTCTCAGCCCCAGCATTTT. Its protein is CAWSVRGASQPQHF.

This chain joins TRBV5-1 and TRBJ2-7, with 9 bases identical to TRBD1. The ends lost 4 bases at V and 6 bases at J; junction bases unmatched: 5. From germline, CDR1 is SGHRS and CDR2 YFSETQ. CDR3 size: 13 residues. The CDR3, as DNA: TGCGCCAGCAGCGAGACAGGGGGGTTCGAGCAGTACTTC. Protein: CASSETGGFEQYF.

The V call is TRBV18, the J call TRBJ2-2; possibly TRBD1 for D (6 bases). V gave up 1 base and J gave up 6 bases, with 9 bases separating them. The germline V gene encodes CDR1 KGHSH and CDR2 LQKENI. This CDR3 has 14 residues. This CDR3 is CASSPRDISGELFF. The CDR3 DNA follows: TGTGCCAGCTCACCACGGGACATTTCCGGGGAGCTGTTTTTT. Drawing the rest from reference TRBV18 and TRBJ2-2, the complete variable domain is NAGVMQNPRHLVRRRGQEARLRCSPMKGHSHVYWYRQLPEEGLKFMVYLQKENIIDESGMPKERFSAEFPKEGPSILRIQQVVRGDSAAYFCASSPRDISGELFFGEGSRLTVL.

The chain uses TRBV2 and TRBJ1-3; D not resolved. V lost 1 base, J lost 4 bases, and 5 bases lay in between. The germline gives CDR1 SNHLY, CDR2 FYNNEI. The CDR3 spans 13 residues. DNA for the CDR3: TGTGCCAGCAGTGAAGGATACGGAAACACCATATATTTT. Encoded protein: CASSEGYGNTIYF.

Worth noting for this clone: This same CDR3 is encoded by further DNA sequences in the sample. The CDR3 nucleotides read TGCGCCAGCAGCTTGGGTCCAGGTCAAGAGACCCAGTACTTC. Amino acids: CASSLGPGQETQYF. The chain joins TRBV5-1 to TRBJ2-5; D is unclear. The CDR3 has 14 amino acids. With 0 bases removed from V and 2 bases from J, the gap between germline ends came to 8 bases. Germline V gene sequence: CDR1 SGHRS, CDR2 YFSETQ.

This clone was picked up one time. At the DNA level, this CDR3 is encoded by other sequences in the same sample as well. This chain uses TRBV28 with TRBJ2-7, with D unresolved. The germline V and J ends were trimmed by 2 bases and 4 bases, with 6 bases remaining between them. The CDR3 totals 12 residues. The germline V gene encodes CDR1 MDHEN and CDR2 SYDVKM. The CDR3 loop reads CASSLTGYEQYF. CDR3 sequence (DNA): TGTGCCAGCAGTTTAACCGGGTACGAGCAGTACTTC.